The next 21 T cell receptor beta chains were all read from a single sample in a study of shared clonotypes between healthy human individuals. Clones were sequenced by immunoSEQ multiplex PCR, and TCRdb holds only the in-frame ones, with some missing. The data show under 750,000 clones, 72% seen once. The sequenced material came from memory CD4+ T cells sorted from blood. Subset of the sample: CD45RA-negative fraction. The receptor source for this set is a woman in her thirties in good health.

This clone was observed a single time. The rearrangement joins TRBV4-1 to TRBJ2-7; the D call may be TRBD1 or TRBD2 (5 bases each). The CDR3 totals 18 residues. The V end was cut by 4 bases, the J end by 3 bases, with 25 bases between. CDR1 is MGHRA, CDR2 YSYEKL, per germline. The CDR3 DNA is TGCGCCAGCAGCCTTCGGCTTCTCCGAGGGGCTGAATTCTACGAGCAGTACTTC. Translation: CASSLRLLRGAEFYEQYF.

J is TRBJ2-1 and V is TRBV29-1; 11 positions agree with TRBD2. The trim removed 7 bases at V and 6 bases at J, leaving 8 bases unmatched. The CDR3 length is 14 residues. Germline V gene lookup returns CDR1 SQVTM and CDR2 ANQGSEA. The CDR3 DNA follows: TGCAGCGCCCGCGGGACTAGCGGTTCCAATGAGCAGTTCTTC. Translated: CSARGTSGSNEQFF.

The chain uses TRBV19 and TRBJ1-1; D perhaps matches TRBD1 (6 bases). Looked up from germline, CDR1 is LNHDA and CDR2 is SQIVND (reference sequence). Trimming took 6 bases from V and 0 from J, leaving 23 bases between them. The CDR3 is 18 residues long. CDR3 sequence reads: CASSHIRQSGTLNTEAFF. Written as DNA, the CDR3 is TGTGCCAGTAGCCATATCCGACAGTCCGGGACATTGAACACTGAAGCTTTCTTT.

The rearrangement uses TRBV19 and TRBJ2-4, with TRBD1 identical over 8 bases. The V segment lost 7 bases and the J segment 9 bases; nucleotides outside the gene matches: 5. This CDR3 region has 12 residues. Per germline, CDR1 LNHDA and CDR2 SQIVND (reference sequence). The DNA for the CDR3 is TGTGCCAGTACACAAGGACAGGGCATTCAGTACTTC. Protein product: CASTQGQGIQYF.

The V call is TRBV10-3, the J call TRBJ1-3, with 7 bases fitting TRBD1. Germline CDR1 ENHRY, CDR2 SYGVKD. V lost 1 base, J lost 14 bases, and 2 bases stayed unmatched. CDR3 length: 11 residues. CDR3 protein: CAISEFGQVYF. DNA for the CDR3: TGTGCCATCAGTGAGTTCGGACAGGTATATTTT.

In its sample, this clone was seen a few times. The chain has TRBV9 and TRBJ2-4; TRBD2 aligns across 7 bases. The germline V gene has CDR1 SGDLS and CDR2 YYNGEE. This CDR3 is 16 amino acids long. The V segment lost 2 bases and the J segment 1 base; nucleotides outside the gene matches: 6. The CDR3 loop is CASSVNPGGAKNIQYF. In nucleotides, the CDR3 is TGTGCCAGCAGCGTTAATCCGGGAGGCGCCAAAAACATTCAGTACTTC.

Turning to this clone: One end of the junction varies from germline; a read error may be responsible. The chain couples TRBV18 to TRBJ2-3, with 7 bases identical to TRBD1. Germline loops: CDR1 KGHSH, CDR2 LQKENI. This CDR3 contains 15 residues. In nucleotides, the CDR3 is TGTGCCAGCTCACCAAGGAACAGGGGCACCGATACGCAGTATTTT. Encoded protein: CASSPRNRGTDTQYF.

The chain joins TRBV21-1 to TRBJ2-7; the D call of TRBD1 is as the table states it, not checked on the DNA. TRBV21-1 is noted as a pseudogene. This CDR3 has 15 residues. The CDR3 DNA follows: TGTGCCAGCAGCAAGCGGACAGGGAAAGGCCACGAGCAGTACTTC. Its translation: CASSKRTGKGHEQYF.

This clone was observed a few times. The chain joins TRBV9 to TRBJ2-1, with 14 bases matching TRBD2. CDR1 SGDLS and CDR2 YYNGEE come from the germline V gene. The V segment lost 0 bases and the J segment 12 bases; nucleotides outside the gene matches: 5. This CDR3 spans 15 amino acids. The CDR3 reads CASSVGRLAGGPQFF. DNA of the CDR3: TGTGCCAGCAGCGTAGGACGACTAGCGGGAGGGCCGCAGTTCTTC.

The rearrangement links TRBV2 to TRBJ2-7; maybe TRBD2 (7 bases). The V end was cut by 4 bases, the J end by 1 base, with 14 bases between. The CDR3 has 15 amino acids. Per germline, CDR1 SNHLY and CDR2 FYNNEI. CDR3 loop: CASSAIEGGSYEQYF. The DNA of the CDR3 is TGTGCCAGCAGTGCCATCGAGGGGGGGTCCTACGAGCAGTACTTC.

V and J are TRBV18 and TRBJ2-1; 12 bases are shared with TRBD2. J lost 9 bases, V lost 3 bases, and 6 bases had no gene match. The germline V gene has CDR1 KGHSH and CDR2 LQKENI. This CDR3 spans 15 amino acids. The CDR3 DNA follows: TGTGCCAGCTCACCTGGACTAGCGGGGTCTAGTGAGCAGTTCTTC. It specifies CASSPGLAGSSEQFF.

The chain employs TRBV18 and TRBJ2-7; 9 bases align to TRBD2. The CDR3 runs 14 residues. The ends lost 3 bases at V and 6 bases at J; junction bases unmatched: 6. Germline lookup yields CDR1 KGHSH and CDR2 LQKENI. The CDR3 DNA reads TGTGCCAGCTCACCCCCTAGCGGGATTCCCGAGCAGTACTTC. Its protein product is CASSPPSGIPEQYF.

The CDR3 reads CASNVRRDYEQYF. The CDR3 nucleotides are TGTGCCAGCAATGTTCGGAGGGACTACGAGCAGTACTTC. V and J are TRBV6-1 and TRBJ2-7, with D maybe TRBD2 (6 bases). V lost 7 bases, J lost 3 bases, and 13 bases lay in between. Germline lookup yields CDR1 MNHNS and CDR2 SASEGT. The CDR3 length is 13 residues.

The J gene is TRBJ1-1, the V gene TRBV6-5; D unresolved. This CDR3 comprises 14 residues. The germline V and J ends were trimmed by 7 bases and 7 bases, with 19 bases remaining between them. The germline V gene encodes CDR1 MNHEY and CDR2 SVGAGI. CDR3 nucleotides: TGTGCCAGCATAAGGCAGCGACCAAGAGATGAAGCTTTCTTT. Translated, it gives CASIRQRPRDEAFF.

The chain recombines TRBV15 with TRBJ1-5, with D unclear. This CDR3 is 17 amino acids long. Germline CDR1 is LNHNV and CDR2 is YYDKDF (reference sequence). The V gene lost 1 base and the J gene lost 1 base, with 14 bases spanning the gap. The CDR3 spells CATSRVGLGDSNQPQHF. In DNA form, the CDR3 reads TGTGCCACCAGCAGAGTCGGTCTAGGAGACAGCAATCAGCCCCAGCATTTT.

The rearrangement links TRBV28 to TRBJ1-2; the D gene is possibly TRBD1 (6 bases). The CDR3 loop spans 16 amino acids. Between the trimmed V and J ends, which lost 3 bases and 4 bases, there was a span of 18 bases. The germline V gene encodes CDR1 MDHEN and CDR2 SYDVKM. The CDR3 here is CASSFGGGVQVYGYTF. DNA of the CDR3: TGTGCCAGCAGTTTCGGGGGGGGCGTACAGGTCTATGGCTACACCTTC.

The rearrangement links TRBV18 to TRBJ1-1, with D possibly matching TRBD1 (6 bases). Trimming left V 4 bases short and J 0 bases short, with 12 bases between. The CDR3 length is 15 residues. Germline V gives CDR1 KGHSH, CDR2 LQKENI. The CDR3 DNA reads as TGTGCCAGCTCACGGGAAGGGGGAATGAACACTGAAGCTTTCTTT. Its translation is CASSREGGMNTEAFF.

This clone is classed as medium-sized (0.01 to 0.1%). J is TRBJ1-3 and V is TRBV10-1, with D unresolved. Deletions cut 11 bases from V and 2 bases from J, with 16 bases between. CDR3 length: 14 amino acids. Per the germline V gene, CDR1 is WNHNN and CDR2 is SYGVQD (reference sequence). CDR3 region: CASQGRETGNTIYF. CDR3 DNA: TGCGCCTCCCAAGGCCGGGAGACTGGAAACACCATATATTTT.

The chain employs TRBV10-1 and TRBJ2-1; D tentatively reads TRBD1 or TRBD2 (6 bases each). Trimming removed 6 bases at V and 7 bases at J, with 22 bases between. From germline, CDR1 is WNHNN and CDR2 SYGVQD (reference sequence). The CDR3 length is 16 residues. DNA of the CDR3: TGCGCCAGCAGCCCCGGAGGGGGTGGAGGGGGTAATGAGCAGTTCTTC. It yields the protein CASSPGGGGGGNEQFF.

The V call is TRBV19, the J call TRBJ2-2; 8 bases are a match to TRBD1. The CDR3 is 13 residues long. From germline, CDR1 is LNHDA and CDR2 SQIVND (reference sequence). The J segment lost 7 bases and the V segment lost 10 bases, leaving 8 bases of the junction unmatched. The CDR3 loop is CATSSQGDGELFF. The CDR3 DNA is TGTGCCACCTCGTCACAGGGGGACGGGGAGCTGTTTTTT.

The chain employs TRBV5-1 and TRBJ2-7; no definite D call. V lost 0 bases and J lost 1, with 8 bases in between. This CDR3 has 14 amino acids. Germline assignment: CDR1 SGHRS and CDR2 YFSETQ. This chain's CDR3 is CASSLVDPSYEQYF. The CDR3 DNA reads TGCGCCAGCAGCTTGGTGGACCCGTCCTACGAGCAGTACTTC. The whole variable domain, remainder taken from reference TRBV5-1 and TRBJ2-7, is KAGVTQTPRYLIKTRGQQVTLSCSPISGHRSVSWYQQTPGQGLQFLFEYFSETQRNKGNFPGRFSGRQFSNSRSEMNVSTLELGDSALYLCASSLVDPSYEQYFGPGTRLTVT.